These 25 T cell receptor beta chains came from one sample sequenced in a study of cytomegalovirus exposure and HLA in healthy donors. Here immunoSEQ multiplex PCR was the method, and the copy in TCRdb shows in-frame clones only, minus some. The sample shows about 240,000 clones, 86% of them seen only once. Sequenced: PBMCs. The receptors originated from a woman aged 25-40 years in good health and CMV-seropositive.

This clone was seen a single time. The genes are TRBV5-4 and TRBJ2-1; TRBD1 agrees at 8 bases. V shed 1 base, J shed 2 bases, and the junction held 8 bases outside the gene matches. The CDR3 is made up of 17 amino acids. Germline assignment: CDR1 SGHNT and CDR2 YYREEE (reference sequence). The CDR3 loop reads CASSLPPGQGPYNEQFF. The CDR3 region has the DNA TGTGCCAGCAGCTTGCCCCCCGGACAGGGACCCTACAATGAGCAGTTCTTC.

The chain combines TRBV6-6 with TRBJ1-5; D is undetermined. The CDR3 contains 14 residues. Germline V gives CDR1 MNHNY, CDR2 SVGAGI (reference sequence). Trimming pared 0 bases from V and 6 bases from J, leaving 9 bases between. CDR3 DNA: TGTGCCAGCAGTTACTCCGCGGCCCGTCAGCCCCAGCATTTT. The encoded protein is CASSYSAARQPQHF.

About this clone itself: A read error may account for a junction end that differs from germline. The V call is TRBV7-7, the J call TRBJ2-1; maybe TRBD2 (5 bases). The germline CDR1 and CDR2 sequences are SSHAT and FNYEAQ (reference sequence). This CDR3 region has 15 residues. The CDR3 nucleotides read TGTGCTAGCAGCTTAGTCGGAGGAGCTTATGATCGCCAGTTCTTC. It is translated as CASSLVGGAYDRQFF.

In DNA, the CDR3 is TGTGCCAGCAGTTTATCTGCGGGGGTTGGCACTGAAGCTTTCTTT. Protein product: CASSLSAGVGTEAFF. This sequence joins TRBV27 and TRBJ1-1, with D perhaps matching TRBD1 (5 bases). The CDR3 totals 15 residues. V was pared by 0 bases and J by 4 bases, with 12 bases between. CDR1 and CDR2 (germline): MNHEY, SMNVEV (reference sequence).

The chain links TRBV6-5 to TRBJ2-3, with 11 positions matching TRBD2. The CDR3 covers 15 residues. V lost 2 bases and J lost 8; bases outside the gene matches: 6. Germline V gene data show CDR1 as MNHEY and CDR2 as SVGAGI. Here the CDR3 DNA reads TGTGCCAGCAGTTACGACTTAGCGGGAGGGGGTACGCAGTATTTT. It is translated as CASSYDLAGGGTQYF.

This chain links TRBV18 with TRBJ2-7; D is possibly TRBD1 (6 bases). This CDR3 spans 15 amino acids. V lost 2 bases to trimming and J lost 0 bases, with 11 bases between them. Per germline, CDR1 KGHSH and CDR2 LQKENI. This CDR3 is CASSPDRSSSYEQYF. In DNA, the CDR3 is TGTGCCAGCTCACCAGACAGGTCGAGCTCCTACGAGCAGTACTTC.

The J gene is TRBJ2-1, the V gene TRBV7-6, with D possibly TRBD2 on 5 matching bases. The V end lost 6 bases, the J end lost 4 bases, and 16 bases lay between the germline ends. The germline V gene has CDR1 SGHVS and CDR2 FNYEAQ. CDR3 length: 15 residues. The CDR3 sequence is CASSSDWRKYNEQFF. DNA for the CDR3: TGTGCCAGCAGTTCGGACTGGCGGAAATACAATGAGCAGTTCTTC.

The genes are TRBV6-4 and TRBJ2-1, with 11 bases that match TRBD2. Trimming cost V 8 bases and J 11 bases; bases outside gene matches: 14. CDR1 is MRHNA and CDR2 is SNTAGT in the germline V gene. This CDR3 region has 15 residues. The CDR3 protein is CASVGRSGRALKQFF. CDR3 nucleotides: TGTGCCAGCGTAGGGCGTAGCGGGAGGGCCCTCAAGCAGTTCTTC.

The chain recombines TRBV6-1 with TRBJ1-1, with no clear D. This CDR3 contains 12 residues. From germline, CDR1 is MNHNS and CDR2 SASEGT. Trimming stripped 2 bases from V and 3 bases from J, with 4 bases between. CDR3 region: CASSELYTEAFF. CDR3 nucleotide sequence: TGTGCCAGCAGTGAACTGTACACTGAAGCTTTCTTT.

The chain joins TRBV7-9 to TRBJ1-1, with D uncertain. Germline CDR1 and CDR2: SEHNR and FQNEAQ (reference sequence). V was shortened by 7 bases and J by 6 bases, with 21 bases between the two germline ends. There are 15 residues in the CDR3. This CDR3 reads CASIPIIGRNAEAFF. For the CDR3, the DNA is TGTGCCAGCATTCCGATCATAGGGAGAAACGCTGAAGCTTTCTTT.

This clone was seen a single time. The rearrangement joins TRBV11-3 to TRBJ2-7; the D is unclear. The CDR3 spans 11 residues. Trimming stripped 3 bases from V and 3 bases from J, with 3 bases between. Per the germline V gene, CDR1 is SGHNT and CDR2 is YENEEA. CDR3 sequence reads: CASSFLYEQYF. For the CDR3, the DNA is TGTGCCAGCAGCTTTCTCTACGAGCAGTACTTC.

This chain connects TRBV6-1 to TRBJ1-2; D is ambiguous. The length of the CDR3 is 12 residues. V lost 5 bases and J 4 bases, leaving 8 bases between the germline ends. Germline CDR1 reads MNHNS; CDR2 reads SASEGT. This CDR3 is CASSKEGYGYTF. The CDR3 coding sequence is TGTGCCAGCAGTAAGGAGGGCTATGGCTACACCTTC.

The chain combines TRBV19 with TRBJ2-7; 8 bases match TRBD2. V dropped 3 bases and J dropped 1; count of bases not matched to a gene: 11. The CDR3 has 17 amino acids. Germline V gene lookup returns CDR1 LNHDA and CDR2 SQIVND (reference sequence). The CDR3 protein is CASSMGRPGGISYEQYF. In nucleotides, the CDR3 is TGTGCCAGTAGTATGGGTAGACCGGGAGGGATTTCCTACGAGCAGTACTTC.

Comment on this clone: Within the sample, other DNA sequences also encode this same CDR3. The gene calls are TRBV30 and TRBJ1-1; perhaps TRBD1 as D (5 bases). The CDR3 is made up of 13 amino acids. Germline CDR1 and CDR2: GTSNPN and SVGIG (reference sequence). V lost 0 bases and J 5 bases, leaving 10 bases between the germline ends. CDR3 protein: CAWSVGGGTEAFF. The CDR3 coding sequence is TGTGCCTGGAGTGTCGGGGGGGGGACTGAAGCTTTCTTT.

This chain links TRBV7-9 with TRBJ1-2; 8 bases match TRBD1. The germline CDR1 and CDR2 sequences are SEHNR and FQNEAQ (reference sequence). J was trimmed by 8 bases and V by 5 bases; bases with no gene match: 13. CDR3 length: 15 residues. CDR3 region: CASSERQGIWMGYTF. The CDR3 DNA reads TGTGCCAGCAGCGAACGACAGGGGATCTGGATGGGCTACACCTTC.

The chain couples TRBV2 to TRBJ2-2; 8 positions agree with TRBD1. With 4 bases clipped from V and 3 bases from J, the junction kept 7 bases outside the gene matches. CDR1 and CDR2 (germline): SNHLY, FYNNEI. CDR3 length equals 16 residues. Here the CDR3 DNA reads TGTGCCAGCAGTGCGTCTTGGACAGGGTACACCGGGGAGCTGTTTTTT. Residues: CASSASWTGYTGELFF. The full variable domain, completed using reference TRBV2 and TRBJ2-2, is EPEVTQTPSHQVTQMGQEVILRCVPISNHLYFYWYRQILGQKVEFLVSFYNNEISEKSEIFDDQFSVERPDGSNFTLKIRSTKLEDSAMYFCASSASWTGYTGELFFGEGSRLTVL.

The rearrangement links TRBV11-1 to TRBJ2-1; TRBD2 agrees at 10 bases. The germline gives CDR1 SGHAT, CDR2 FQDESV (reference sequence). The V segment lost 3 bases and the J segment 3 bases; nucleotides outside the gene matches: 5. The CDR3 contains 16 residues. The CDR3 region has the DNA TGTGCCAGCAGCTTGTCCGGGACTAGCGTCTACAATGAGCAGTTCTTC. Translation gives CASSLSGTSVYNEQFF.

The chain employs TRBV9 and TRBJ2-6; D gene ambiguous. Germline V CDR1 and CDR2: SGDLS, YYNGEE. Trimming removed 3 bases from V and 2 bases from J, with 3 bases in between. The CDR3 covers 13 residues. For the CDR3, the DNA is TGTGCCAGCAGCGACACTGGGGCCAACGTCCTGACTTTC. This encodes CASSDTGANVLTF.

This chain joins TRBV9 and TRBJ2-1; 14 bases line up with TRBD2. The CDR3 consists of 15 residues. From germline, CDR1 is SGDLS and CDR2 YYNGEE. With V trimmed by 3 bases and J by 6 bases, 2 bases remained unmatched. CDR3 in amino acids: CASSAGTSGSNEQFF. CDR3 coding DNA: TGTGCCAGCAGCGCCGGGACTAGCGGGAGCAATGAGCAGTTCTTC.

This clone has only one observation. V and J are TRBV30 and TRBJ2-2, with 10 positions matching TRBD1. V was pared by 8 bases and J by 5 bases, with 11 bases of the junction left unmatched. Germline loops: CDR1 GTSNPN, CDR2 SVGIG (reference sequence). CDR3 length: 15 residues. The CDR3 sequence: CAAQTGTGVTGELFF. CDR3 sequence (DNA): TGTGCCGCCCAAACAGGGACAGGGGTGACCGGGGAGCTGTTTTTT.

This sequence joins TRBV6-5 and TRBJ1-1, with D hard to call. Trimming removed 5 bases at V and 1 base at J, with 5 bases between. Germline V gene lookup returns CDR1 MNHEY and CDR2 SVGAGI. The CDR3 runs to 12 residues. The CDR3: CASSPGNTEAFF. The CDR3 DNA reads TGTGCCAGCAGTCCAGGGAACACTGAAGCTTTCTTT.

V and J are TRBV11-3 and TRBJ2-2, with TRBD1 matching over 7 bases. V gave up 5 bases and J gave up 1 base; unmatched junction bases: 4. In germline, CDR1 is SGHNT, CDR2 YENEEA. The CDR3 spans 15 residues. The CDR3 bases are TGTGCCAGCAGCCCAGGGGGAAAGAACACCGGGGAGCTGTTTTTT. Its protein product is CASSPGGKNTGELFF.

J is TRBJ2-7 and V is TRBV11-2; tentatively, D is TRBD1 (6 bases). Germline lookup yields CDR1 SGHAT and CDR2 FQNNGV. This CDR3 is 15 amino acids long. V was trimmed by 4 bases and J by 1 base, leaving 14 bases between them. The CDR3: CASSSLVDRSYEQYF. As DNA, the CDR3 is TGTGCCAGCAGCTCACTCGTTGACAGGTCCTACGAGCAGTACTTC.

The gene calls are TRBV27 and TRBJ2-7; no clear D gene. The CDR3 runs to 15 residues. Germline-derived CDR1 and CDR2 are MNHEY and SMNVEV (reference sequence). Trimming removed 5 bases from V and 3 bases from J, with 17 bases in between. The CDR3 DNA is TGTGCCAGCAGTCCACTCTTGCACCCCATCTACGAGCAGTACTTC. Translating it yields CASSPLLHPIYEQYF.

V and J are TRBV7-2 and TRBJ1-4; D gene uncertain. This CDR3 contains 14 residues. V was clipped by 4 bases and J by 8 bases, with 14 bases between them. Germline loops: CDR1 SGHTA, CDR2 FQGNSA. This chain's CDR3 is CASSYQRETEKLFF. The DNA of the CDR3 is TGTGCCAGCAGCTACCAACGGGAAACCGAAAAACTGTTTTTT.